This TCR beta chain was recovered during a study of regulatory T cells in long-lasting Graves disease. Regarding this clonotype: A much larger clone sits a single nucleotide away, making a read error possible.

Time point meaning: newly diagnosed GD, antithyroid drugs for less than 3 months. The TCR library was made from RNA that had been extracted from PBMCs in TRIzol. This CDR3 is 15 amino acids long. The germline V gene has CDR1 MNHEY and CDR2 SMNVEV (reference sequence). V lost 2 bases, J lost 4 bases, and 8 bases stayed unmatched. Arm-PCR with iRepertoire HTBI primers amplified the CDR3 regions for these TCR beta libraries. TCRdb passed the multiplex PCR reads through MiXCR, listing each CDR3 protein once. The sample holds about 310,000 distinct CDR3 sequences, roughly 18% seen once. The sequence derives from a female donor with Graves disease. The chain has TRBV27 and TRBJ2-7; 7 nucleotides align to TRBD2. The sample consisted of peripheral blood mononuclear cells (PBMCs), taken at new diagnosis, from a patient treated with antithyroid drugs. The CDR3, as DNA: TGTGCCAGCAGTTTAGGGGTGACTAGCAAATACGAGCAGTACTTC. This sequence encodes CASSLGVTSKYEQYF.